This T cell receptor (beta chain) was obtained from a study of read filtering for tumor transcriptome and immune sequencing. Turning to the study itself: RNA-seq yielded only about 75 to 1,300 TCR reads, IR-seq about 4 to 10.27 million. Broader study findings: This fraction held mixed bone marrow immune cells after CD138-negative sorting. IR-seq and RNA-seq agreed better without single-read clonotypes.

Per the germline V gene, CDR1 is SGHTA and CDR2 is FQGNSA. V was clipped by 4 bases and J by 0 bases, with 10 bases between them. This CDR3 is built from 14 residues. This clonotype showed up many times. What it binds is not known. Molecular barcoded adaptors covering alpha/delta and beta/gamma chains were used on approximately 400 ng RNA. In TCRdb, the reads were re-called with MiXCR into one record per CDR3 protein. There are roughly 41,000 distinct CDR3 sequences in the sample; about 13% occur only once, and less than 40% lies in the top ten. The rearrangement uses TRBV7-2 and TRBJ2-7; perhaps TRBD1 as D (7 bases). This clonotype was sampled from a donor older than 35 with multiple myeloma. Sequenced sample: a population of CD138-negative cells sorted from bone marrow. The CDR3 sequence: CASSSGDSSYEQYF. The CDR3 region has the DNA TGTGCCAGCAGCTCGGGGGACAGCTCCTACGAGCAGTACTTC. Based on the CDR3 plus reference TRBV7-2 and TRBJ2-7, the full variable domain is GAGVSQSPSNKVTEKGKDVELRCDPISGHTALYWYRQSLGQGLEFLIYFQGNSAPDKSGLPSDRFSAERTGGSVSTLTIQRTQQEDSAVYLCASSSGDSSYEQYFGPGTRLTVT.